The rows below give T cell receptor beta chains drawn from one sample of a study of T-cell memory formation after mild COVID-19. A single record per CDR3 protein comes from TCRdb applying MiXCR to the 5' RACE reads. Of about 340,000 distinct CDR3 sequences listed, under 25% were seen once; the top ten hold under 15%. Sequencing input: PBMCs or a T cell subset sorted from them (not recorded which). Receptors were obtained from an adult woman who had mild COVID-19 (a few samples of this study predate the infection). Cell type and time point are not known. Each CDR3 is given with its conserved first and last residue. The order of the fields is CDR3 length, V gene, clone size, D gene, J gene, CDR3 DNA, CDR3 protein. D genes are given only for firm matches. Size values are once, few and many counts, or a class for expanded clones, and some rows have none.

length: 11; V: TRBV20-1; size: few; D: NA; J: TRBJ2-3; DNA: TGCAGTGTCCAGGGAGCAGATACGCAGTATTTT; CDR3: CSVQGADTQYF
length: 14; V: TRBV5-6; size: NA; D: NA; J: TRBJ2-1; DNA: TGTGCCAGCAGCTCGCCGGCCGCGGGGAATGAGCAGTTCTTC; CDR3: CASSSPAAGNEQFF
length: 11; V: TRBV7-9; size: NA; D: NA; J: TRBJ1-1; DNA: TGTGCCAGCAGCCCCCAGCAGGAAGCTTTCTTT; CDR3: CASSPQQEAFF
length: 15; V: TRBV7-2; size: NA; D: TRBD2; J: TRBJ2-7; DNA: TGTGCCAGCAGCTTGCGCGGGAGTTACTCCTACGAGCAGTACTTC; CDR3: CASSLRGSYSYEQYF
length: 13; V: TRBV30; size: few; D: NA; J: TRBJ1-5; DNA: TGTGCCTGGAGTGTACAAAGCAATCAGCCCCAGCATTTT; CDR3: CAWSVQSNQPQHF
length: 19; V: TRBV3-1; size: NA; D: NA; J: TRBJ1-2; DNA: TGTGCCAGCAGCCTCGGGAGTAGGGGCACGGCCCAAGGGTTCTATGGCTACACCTTC; CDR3: CASSLGSRGTAQGFYGYTF
length: 15; V: TRBV7-9; size: NA; D: NA; J: TRBJ2-3; DNA: TGTGCCAGCAGCGATGGAGGGAGTTTAGTAAATACGCAGTATTTT; CDR3: CASSDGGSLVNTQYF
length: 15; V: TRBV19; size: NA; D: TRBD1; J: TRBJ1-6; DNA: TGTGCCAGTAGTATCGGGGGACAGGGTTTTACACCCCTCCACTTT; CDR3: CASSIGGQGFTPLHF
length: 16; V: TRBV2; size: few; D: TRBD2; J: TRBJ2-1; DNA: TGTGCCAGCAATGCGGGACTAGCGGGAGGGCCAAATGAGCAGTTCTTC; CDR3: CASNAGLAGGPNEQFF
length: 14; V: TRBV29-1; size: NA; D: TRBD1; J: TRBJ1-1; DNA: TGCAGCGTTGACAGGGGGCAAGGGAACACTGAAGCTTTCTTT; CDR3: CSVDRGQGNTEAFF
length: 17; V: TRBV4-2; size: NA; D: NA; J: TRBJ2-7; DNA: TGTGCCAGCAGCCAGTTCACTAGCCGAGGAACTTCCTACGAGCAGTACTTC; CDR3: CASSQFTSRGTSYEQYF
length: 16; V: TRBV6-5; size: NA; D: TRBD1; J: TRBJ2-7; DNA: TGTGCCAGCAGCCAACGACCGACAGGGAACCACTACGAGCAGTACTTC; CDR3: CASSQRPTGNHYEQYF
length: 12; V: TRBV2; size: NA; D: NA; J: TRBJ2-7; DNA: TGTGCCAGCAGGTCCGGAGTCTACGAGCAGTACTTC; CDR3: CASRSGVYEQYF
length: 15; V: TRBV12-3/TRBV12-4; size: few; D: TRBD1; J: TRBJ2-1; DNA: TGTGCCAGCGGGAATCCCGGGACAGGCATCGATGAGCAGTTCTTC; CDR3: CASGNPGTGIDEQFF
length: 16; V: TRBV7-6; size: NA; D: TRBD1; J: TRBJ1-4; DNA: TGTGCCAGCAGCTTAGCGAGGACAGGGGGCTCTGAAAAACTGTTTTTT; CDR3: CASSLARTGGSEKLFF
length: 13; V: TRBV12-3/TRBV12-4; size: few; D: NA; J: TRBJ1-5; DNA: TGTGCCAGCAGTTTGACCTGGAATCAGCCCCAGCATTTT; CDR3: CASSLTWNQPQHF
length: 13; V: TRBV29-1; size: NA; D: TRBD1; J: TRBJ2-7; DNA: TGCAGCGTTGATACGGGACAGAGCTACGAGCAGTACTTC; CDR3: CSVDTGQSYEQYF
length: 16; V: TRBV12-3/TRBV12-4; size: NA; D: TRBD2; J: TRBJ2-5; DNA: TGTGCCAGCAGTCTCAGCGGGGCGGCTTCTCAAGAGACCCAGTACTTC; CDR3: CASSLSGAASQETQYF
length: 14; V: TRBV25-1; size: few; D: TRBD1; J: TRBJ2-5; DNA: TGTGCCAGCAGTGAGGGGACAGACCAAGAGACCCAGTACTTC; CDR3: CASSEGTDQETQYF
length: 16; V: TRBV24-1; size: NA; D: TRBD2; J: TRBJ2-2; DNA: TGTGCCACCAGTGATAGCGCGGGGGGGAACACCGGGGAGCTGTTTTTT; CDR3: CATSDSAGGNTGELFF
length: 12; V: TRBV6-2/TRBV6-3; size: few; D: NA; J: TRBJ1-1; DNA: TGTGCCAGCAGTCCAGGAGGAGGGACGGCTTTCTTT; CDR3: CASSPGGGTAFF
length: 14; V: TRBV30; size: once; D: NA; J: TRBJ2-6; DNA: TGTGCCTGGAGTATGGGGCCTGGGGCCAACGTCCTGACTTTC; CDR3: CAWSMGPGANVLTF
length: 15; V: TRBV19; size: NA; D: NA; J: TRBJ2-1; DNA: TGTGCCACTAATGGCCCAGGGGCACAGGACAATGAGCAGTTCTTC; CDR3: CATNGPGAQDNEQFF
length: 15; V: TRBV6-5; size: NA; D: NA; J: TRBJ2-2; DNA: TGTGCCAGCAGAAAATCCGTAGGGGACACCGGGGAGCTGTTTTTT; CDR3: CASRKSVGDTGELFF
length: 15; V: TRBV24-1; size: NA; D: NA; J: TRBJ2-2; DNA: TGTGCCACCAGTGATAGGACTAACCTCCCCGGGGAGCTGTTTTTT; CDR3: CATSDRTNLPGELFF
length: 14; V: TRBV7-9; size: few; D: NA; J: TRBJ2-1; DNA: TGTGCCAGCAGGGACAAACTTGTGGCTGGTGAGCAGTTCTTC; CDR3: CASRDKLVAGEQFF
length: 13; V: TRBV28; size: NA; D: NA; J: TRBJ2-7; DNA: TGTGCCAGCACGTCACGTACGGCCTACGAGCAGTACTTC; CDR3: CASTSRTAYEQYF
length: 15; V: TRBV4-1; size: NA; D: NA; J: TRBJ1-2; DNA: TGCGCCAGCAGCCAAGAAAGGAACGGTGCCTATGGCTACACCTTC; CDR3: CASSQERNGAYGYTF
length: 11; V: TRBV20-1; size: many; D: NA; J: TRBJ2-7; DNA: TGCAGTGCCTTAGGGGGGTACGAGCAGTACTTC; CDR3: CSALGGYEQYF
length: 13; V: TRBV20-1; size: NA; D: NA; J: TRBJ2-7; DNA: TGCAGTGCCAACCAGGGAAGGGCCTACGAGCAGTACTTC; CDR3: CSANQGRAYEQYF
length: 12; V: TRBV29-1; size: few; D: NA; J: TRBJ1-2; DNA: TGCAGCGTTCAGGCCGCGAACTATGGCTACACCTTC; CDR3: CSVQAANYGYTF
length: 14; V: TRBV5-1; size: few; D: TRBD1; J: TRBJ1-2; DNA: TGCGCCAGCAGCTCTGGACAGGGGGCGTTTGGCTACACCTTC; CDR3: CASSSGQGAFGYTF
length: 14; V: TRBV5-6; size: NA; D: TRBD2; J: TRBJ2-3; DNA: TGTGCCAGCTACATAGCGGGGGGATCAGATACGCAGTATTTT; CDR3: CASYIAGGSDTQYF
length: 13; V: TRBV30; size: NA; D: NA; J: TRBJ2-3; DNA: TGTGCCTGGGCGGGGGCCAGCACAGATACGCAGTATTTT; CDR3: CAWAGASTDTQYF
length: 16; V: TRBV20-1; size: few; D: TRBD1; J: TRBJ2-1; DNA: TGCAGTGCTAGGCGAACAGGGGGACTCTCCTACAATGAGCAGTTCTTC; CDR3: CSARRTGGLSYNEQFF
length: 15; V: TRBV3-1; size: NA; D: NA; J: TRBJ1-2; DNA: TGTGCCAGCAGCCAAGGGGGCAAGCGTAACTATGGCTACACCTTC; CDR3: CASSQGGKRNYGYTF
length: 14; V: TRBV3-1; size: few; D: NA; J: TRBJ2-7; DNA: TGTGCCAGCAGCCAAGATTGGCCAGGGGACGAGCAGTACTTC; CDR3: CASSQDWPGDEQYF
length: 13; V: TRBV19; size: NA; D: NA; J: TRBJ1-1; DNA: TGTGCCATCTCGCGGGCGGTGGGGACTGAAGCTTTCTTT; CDR3: CAISRAVGTEAFF
length: 14; V: TRBV2; size: NA; D: NA; J: TRBJ2-5; DNA: TGTGCCAGCAGTAGTTTCAGGGGCCAAGAGACCCAGTACTTC; CDR3: CASSSFRGQETQYF
length: 14; V: TRBV5-6; size: few; D: TRBD2; J: TRBJ2-7; DNA: TGTGCCAGCAGCTTTACTGCGGGGGCCTACGAGCAGTACTTC; CDR3: CASSFTAGAYEQYF
length: 14; V: TRBV10-3; size: NA; D: TRBD1; J: TRBJ2-3; DNA: TGTGCCATCAGTGTGAAGGGGGCAACAGATACGCAGTATTTT; CDR3: CAISVKGATDTQYF
length: 13; V: TRBV20-1; size: few; D: NA; J: TRBJ2-3; DNA: TGCAGCCCTGCCCTGCATGACACAGATACGCAGTATTTT; CDR3: CSPALHDTDTQYF
length: 18; V: TRBV7-9; size: NA; D: TRBD1; J: TRBJ1-5; DNA: TGTGCCAGCAGCCAATCCTCATCAGATTACAGGGGCGGTCAGCCCCAGCATTTT; CDR3: CASSQSSSDYRGGQPQHF
length: 16; V: TRBV7-2; size: few; D: NA; J: TRBJ1-3; DNA: TGTGCCAGCAGCTTAGAAAGTGGAGGGTCTGGAAACACCATATATTTT; CDR3: CASSLESGGSGNTIYF
length: 12; V: TRBV6-1; size: NA; D: NA; J: TRBJ2-1; DNA: TGTGCCAGCAGTGAAGCTATCCATGAGCAGTTCTTC; CDR3: CASSEAIHEQFF
length: 14; V: TRBV9; size: NA; D: NA; J: TRBJ2-1; DNA: TGTGCCAGCAGCCCCTTTAGGGTATACAATGAGCAGTTCTTC; CDR3: CASSPFRVYNEQFF
length: 14; V: TRBV5-6; size: many; D: NA; J: TRBJ2-2; DNA: TGTGCCAGCAGCTTGGCGCTAGCGACCGGGGAGCTGTTTTTT; CDR3: CASSLALATGELFF
length: 15; V: TRBV7-9; size: few; D: NA; J: TRBJ2-5; DNA: TGTGCCAGCAGCCCAAGGGGGGCCGGACAAGAGACCCAGTACTTC; CDR3: CASSPRGAGQETQYF